The rows below give T cell receptor beta chains drawn from one sample of a study of shared clonotypes between healthy human individuals. Measured with immunoSEQ multiplex PCR; TCRdb has only the in-frame clones, and not every one. The sample holds about 2 million clones, over 85% seen once. What was sequenced was naive CD8+ T cells sorted from blood. Source of these receptors: a man aged 18 to 30 in good health. CDR3s include the opening cysteine and the closing phenylalanine or tryptophan. The D gene is left open where the match is weak. Expanded clones get a size class; other rows say once, few or many, or leave the size out.

v_call: TRBV7-9
d_call: TRBD1
clone_size: once
j_call: TRBJ2-3
cdr3_aa: CASSLEEGTVSTDTQYF
cdr3_nt: TGTGCCAGCAGCTTAGAGGAAGGGACAGTAAGCACAGATACGCAGTATTTT

v_call: TRBV9
d_call: TRBD2
clone_size: NA
j_call: TRBJ2-2
cdr3_aa: CASTGGTSISGELFF
cdr3_nt: TGTGCCAGCACTGGGGGGACTAGTATTTCCGGGGAGCTGTTTTTT

v_call: TRBV11-2
d_call: NA
clone_size: NA
j_call: TRBJ2-7
cdr3_aa: CASSLAGTYEQYF
cdr3_nt: TGTGCCAGCAGCTTAGCCGGGACCTACGAGCAGTACTTC

v_call: TRBV9
d_call: TRBD1
clone_size: NA
j_call: TRBJ2-2
cdr3_aa: CASSAGGYITGELFF
cdr3_nt: TGTGCCAGCAGCGCAGGGGGTTACATCACCGGGGAGCTGTTTTTT

v_call: TRBV18
d_call: NA
clone_size: NA
j_call: TRBJ2-5
cdr3_aa: CASSPETGTGETQYF
cdr3_nt: TGTGCCAGCTCACCCGAGACTGGGACGGGGGAGACCCAGTACTTC

v_call: TRBV2
d_call: NA
clone_size: NA
j_call: TRBJ1-2
cdr3_aa: CASSVTGPPNGYTF
cdr3_nt: TGTGCCAGCAGTGTCACCGGGCCGCCCAATGGCTACACCTTC

v_call: TRBV19
d_call: TRBD1
clone_size: NA
j_call: TRBJ1-1
cdr3_aa: CASSIDQEDRVTFF
cdr3_nt: TGTGCCAGTAGTATAGATCAAGAGGACAGGGTCACTTTCTTT

v_call: TRBV11-2
d_call: TRBD1
clone_size: NA
j_call: TRBJ1-1
cdr3_aa: CAAGGSVPRNTEAFF
cdr3_nt: TGTGCCGCAGGGGGGTCGGTTCCGAGGAACACTGAAGCTTTCTTT

v_call: TRBV2
d_call: TRBD1
clone_size: NA
j_call: TRBJ2-6
cdr3_aa: CASSVPGQIHSGANVLTF
cdr3_nt: TGTGCCAGCAGTGTCCCGGGACAGATTCACTCTGGGGCCAACGTCCTGACTTTC

v_call: TRBV5-6
d_call: NA
clone_size: once
j_call: TRBJ2-7
cdr3_aa: CASSPPHSTGEQYF
cdr3_nt: TGTGCCAGCAGCCCCCCTCACTCTACCGGGGAGCAGTACTTC

v_call: TRBV13
d_call: TRBD2
clone_size: NA
j_call: TRBJ2-1
cdr3_aa: CASSQSGLGPYNEQFF
cdr3_nt: TGTGCCAGCAGCCAAAGTGGACTAGGACCCTACAATGAGCAGTTCTTC

v_call: TRBV7-6
d_call: TRBD2
clone_size: NA
j_call: TRBJ2-7
cdr3_aa: CASSLGGGSEQYF
cdr3_nt: TGTGCCAGCAGCTTAGGCGGGGGTAGTGAGCAGTACTTC

v_call: TRBV2
d_call: TRBD1
clone_size: NA
j_call: TRBJ2-7
cdr3_aa: CASSSGTGETYEQYF
cdr3_nt: TGTGCCAGCAGTTCCGGGACAGGGGAAACCTACGAGCAGTACTTC

v_call: TRBV27
d_call: NA
clone_size: NA
j_call: TRBJ2-7
cdr3_aa: CASSLTAGSSREQYF
cdr3_nt: TGTGCCAGCAGTTTAACGGCAGGGAGTTCGAGGGAGCAGTACTTC

v_call: TRBV2
d_call: NA
clone_size: NA
j_call: TRBJ1-1
cdr3_aa: CASSEGMGISAEAFF
cdr3_nt: TGTGCCAGCAGTGAAGGGATGGGGATTTCGGCTGAAGCTTTCTTT

v_call: TRBV7-9
d_call: TRBD1
clone_size: NA
j_call: TRBJ2-7
cdr3_aa: CASLPPGQGDYEQYF
cdr3_nt: TGTGCCAGCCTACCCCCGGGACAGGGGGACTACGAGCAGTACTTC

v_call: TRBV4-1
d_call: NA
clone_size: NA
j_call: TRBJ2-7
cdr3_aa: CASSQVPGPSSYEQYF
cdr3_nt: TGCGCCAGCAGCCAAGTTCCAGGGCCCAGCTCCTACGAGCAGTACTTC

v_call: TRBV29-1
d_call: NA
clone_size: NA
j_call: TRBJ2-7
cdr3_aa: CSVVVGYSYEQYF
cdr3_nt: TGCAGCGTTGTAGTTGGGTACTCCTACGAGCAGTACTTC

v_call: TRBV14
d_call: NA
clone_size: NA
j_call: TRBJ2-3
cdr3_aa: CASSQDGKDTQYF
cdr3_nt: TGTGCCAGCAGCCAAGATGGGAAAGATACGCAGTATTTT

v_call: TRBV4-3
d_call: NA
clone_size: NA
j_call: TRBJ1-1
cdr3_aa: CASSQDTGPNTEAFF
cdr3_nt: TGCGCCAGCAGCCAAGATACGGGGCCGAACACTGAAGCTTTCTTT

v_call: TRBV27
d_call: NA
clone_size: NA
j_call: TRBJ1-2
cdr3_aa: CASSLFYGESYGYTF
cdr3_nt: TGTGCCAGCAGTTTATTCTATGGGGAGTCCTATGGCTACACCTTC

v_call: TRBV19
d_call: NA
clone_size: once
j_call: TRBJ1-5
cdr3_aa: CASRTLPGLYSNQPQHF
cdr3_nt: TGTGCCAGTAGAACCCTCCCGGGTCTGTATAGCAATCAGCCCCAGCATTTT

v_call: TRBV28
d_call: NA
clone_size: few
j_call: TRBJ2-7
cdr3_aa: CASSARTAQYEQYF
cdr3_nt: TGTGCCAGCAGTGCCCGGACAGCCCAGTACGAGCAGTACTTC

v_call: TRBV6-5
d_call: NA
clone_size: NA
j_call: TRBJ2-7
cdr3_aa: CASSTTGFHEQYF
cdr3_nt: TGTGCCAGCAGTACTACAGGGTTCCACGAGCAGTACTTC

v_call: TRBV5-4
d_call: NA
clone_size: NA
j_call: TRBJ1-1
cdr3_aa: CASSLEQATEAFF
cdr3_nt: TGTGCCAGCAGCTTGGAGCAGGCCACTGAAGCTTTCTTT

v_call: TRBV13
d_call: TRBD1
clone_size: NA
j_call: TRBJ2-7
cdr3_aa: CASSSPGQGAYEQYF
cdr3_nt: TGTGCCAGCAGCTCCCCGGGACAGGGGGCCTACGAGCAGTACTTC

v_call: TRBV7-2
d_call: TRBD1
clone_size: NA
j_call: TRBJ1-1
cdr3_aa: CASSFTGGTEAFF
cdr3_nt: TGTGCCAGCAGCTTTACAGGGGGTACTGAAGCTTTCTTT

v_call: TRBV29-1
d_call: TRBD2
clone_size: NA
j_call: TRBJ2-7
cdr3_aa: CSVVPSGSYEQYF
cdr3_nt: TGCAGCGTTGTGCCTAGCGGGTCCTACGAGCAGTACTTC

v_call: TRBV27
d_call: NA
clone_size: once
j_call: TRBJ2-1
cdr3_aa: CASSFSTGIVNNEQFF
cdr3_nt: TGTGCCAGCAGCTTCTCTACAGGGATTGTTAACAATGAGCAGTTCTTC

v_call: TRBV7-9
d_call: TRBD1
clone_size: NA
j_call: TRBJ2-7
cdr3_aa: CASSPPTGGIIEQYF
cdr3_nt: TGTGCCAGCAGTCCGCCAACAGGGGGTATAATCGAGCAGTACTTC

v_call: TRBV4-3
d_call: NA
clone_size: NA
j_call: TRBJ1-2
cdr3_aa: CASSQALINYGYTF
cdr3_nt: TGCGCCAGCAGCCAAGCCCTAATAAACTATGGCTACACCTTC

v_call: TRBV27
d_call: TRBD1
clone_size: NA
j_call: TRBJ1-2
cdr3_aa: CASSPVGAGGAANYGYTF
cdr3_nt: TGTGCCAGCAGTCCGGTTGGGGCAGGGGGCGCGGCTAACTATGGCTACACCTTC

v_call: TRBV30
d_call: NA
clone_size: NA
j_call: TRBJ2-7
cdr3_aa: CAWSVSVPYEQYF
cdr3_nt: TGTGCCTGGAGTGTTTCCGTTCCCTACGAGCAGTACTTC

v_call: TRBV19
d_call: NA
clone_size: NA
j_call: TRBJ1-1
cdr3_aa: CASSYWGMNTEAFF
cdr3_nt: TGTGCCAGTAGTTACTGGGGGATGAACACTGAAGCTTTCTTT

v_call: TRBV6-6
d_call: NA
clone_size: NA
j_call: TRBJ2-7
cdr3_aa: CASSYSSGDSYEQYF
cdr3_nt: TGTGCCAGCAGTTACTCATCAGGGGACTCCTACGAGCAGTACTTC

v_call: TRBV9
d_call: TRBD1
clone_size: few
j_call: TRBJ1-6
cdr3_aa: CASSAGTDFYSPLHF
cdr3_nt: TGTGCCAGCAGCGCTGGGACAGATTTTTATTCACCCCTCCACTTT

v_call: TRBV6-6
d_call: TRBD1
clone_size: NA
j_call: TRBJ2-7
cdr3_aa: CASSPLQGTIYEQYF
cdr3_nt: TGTGCCAGCAGCCCCCTACAGGGGACAATCTACGAGCAGTACTTC

v_call: TRBV6-5
d_call: NA
clone_size: NA
j_call: TRBJ2-7
cdr3_aa: CASSRRGDSYEQYF
cdr3_nt: TGTGCCAGCAGCCGACGGGGCGACTCCTACGAGCAGTACTTC

v_call: TRBV6-5
d_call: TRBD1
clone_size: NA
j_call: TRBJ1-1
cdr3_aa: CASSSGQGLEAFF
cdr3_nt: TGTGCCAGCAGTTCAGGACAGGGACTAGAAGCTTTCTTT

v_call: TRBV5-5
d_call: NA
clone_size: NA
j_call: TRBJ2-2
cdr3_aa: CASSFTRTGELFF
cdr3_nt: TGTGCCAGCAGCTTTACCCGAACCGGGGAGCTGTTTTTT